This T cell receptor beta chain was sequenced for a study of OX40 agonist ivuxolimab in advanced cancers. Study in general: Patients received ivuxolimab, an agonistic anti-OX40 (CD134) antibody.

Findings of the study overall: Expanded clones belonging to CD8+ T cells outnumbered, on average, those of CD4+.

Baseline was the first blood sampling point, followed by cycle 4 day 1 and cycle 7 day 1. A note on this clone: What it binds is not known.

Germline trimming cut 4 bases from V and 0 bases from J; bases unmatched to any gene: 5. The CDR3 loop spans 17 amino acids. Germline values: CDR1 LGHNA, CDR2 YSLEER. The data were produced by immunoSEQ multiplex PCR, yet TCRdb's version contains in-frame clones alone and is incomplete. The table has around 100,000 clones, less than 95% seen once. Sequenced material: CD4+ or CD8+ T cells sorted from blood, taken in a trial of the OX40 agonist ivuxolimab. The TCR comes from an adult with an advanced solid tumor such as melanoma, head and neck, liver or kidney cancer. The chain is built from TRBV4-3 and TRBJ2-2; 10 nucleotides agree with TRBD2. The CDR3 sequence is CASSRTTSGTNTGELFF. CDR3 DNA: TGCGCCAGCAGCCGGACTACTAGCGGGACGAACACCGGGGAGCTGTTTTTT.